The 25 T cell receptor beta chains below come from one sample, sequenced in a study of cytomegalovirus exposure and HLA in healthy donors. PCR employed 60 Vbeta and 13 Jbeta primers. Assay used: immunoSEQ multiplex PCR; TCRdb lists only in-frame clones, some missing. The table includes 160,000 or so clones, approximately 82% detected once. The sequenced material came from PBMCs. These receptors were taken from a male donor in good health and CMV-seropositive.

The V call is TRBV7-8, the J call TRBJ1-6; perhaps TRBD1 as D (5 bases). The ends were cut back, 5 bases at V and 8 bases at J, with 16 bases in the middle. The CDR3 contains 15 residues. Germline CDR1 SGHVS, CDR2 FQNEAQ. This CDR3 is CASSPDGQGYSPLHF. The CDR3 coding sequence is TGTGCCAGCAGCCCCGACGGGCAGGGTTATTCACCCCTCCACTTT.

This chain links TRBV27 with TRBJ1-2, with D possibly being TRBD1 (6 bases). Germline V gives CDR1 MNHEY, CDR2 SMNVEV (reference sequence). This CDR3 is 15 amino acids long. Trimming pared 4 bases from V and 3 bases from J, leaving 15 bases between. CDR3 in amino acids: CASSSIWTEDYGYTF. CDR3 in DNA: TGTGCCAGCAGTTCCATCTGGACAGAGGACTATGGCTACACCTTC.

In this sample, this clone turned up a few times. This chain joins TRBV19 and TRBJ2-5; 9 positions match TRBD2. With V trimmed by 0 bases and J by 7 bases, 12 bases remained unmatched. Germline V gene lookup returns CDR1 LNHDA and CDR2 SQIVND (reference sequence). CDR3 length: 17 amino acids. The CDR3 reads CASSIDFTSGSVGTQYF. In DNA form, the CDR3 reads TGTGCCAGTAGTATAGATTTTACTAGCGGGTCAGTGGGGACCCAGTACTTC.

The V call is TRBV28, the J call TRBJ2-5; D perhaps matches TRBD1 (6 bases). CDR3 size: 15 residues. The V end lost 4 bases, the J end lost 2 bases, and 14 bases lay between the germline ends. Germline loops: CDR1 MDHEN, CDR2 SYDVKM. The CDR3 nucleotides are TGTGCCAGCAGTTCAGGGGCAACAGTACAAGAGACCCAGTACTTC. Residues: CASSSGATVQETQYF. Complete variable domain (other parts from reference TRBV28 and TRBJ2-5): DVKVTQSSRYLVKRTGEKVFLECVQDMDHENMFWYRQDPGLGLRLIYFSYDVKMKEKGDIPEGYSVSREKKERFSLILESASTNQTSMYLCASSSGATVQETQYFGPGTRLLVL.

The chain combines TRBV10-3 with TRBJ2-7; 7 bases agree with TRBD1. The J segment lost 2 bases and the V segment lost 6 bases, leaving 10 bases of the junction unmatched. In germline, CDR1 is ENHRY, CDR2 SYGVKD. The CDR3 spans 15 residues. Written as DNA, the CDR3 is TGTGCCATCAGGCGAGGGACAGATGACCCCTACGAGCAGTACTTC. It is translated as CAIRRGTDDPYEQYF.

The chain's CDR3 is CASRTGLAGEEQYF. The CDR3 DNA reads TGTGCCAGCAGAACCGGACTAGCGGGGGAAGAGCAGTACTTC. The V gene is TRBV6-1, the J gene TRBJ2-7; 13 bases line up with TRBD2. J lost 7 bases, V lost 6 bases, and 6 bases had no gene match. The CDR3 loop spans 14 amino acids. The germline V gene has CDR1 MNHNS and CDR2 SASEGT.

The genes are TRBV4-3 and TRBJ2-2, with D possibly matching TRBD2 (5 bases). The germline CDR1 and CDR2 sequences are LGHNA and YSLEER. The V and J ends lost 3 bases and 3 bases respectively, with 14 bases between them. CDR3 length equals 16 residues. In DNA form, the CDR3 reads TGCGCCAGCAGCCAGGTGGGCGTCGGGGACACCGGGGAGCTGTTTTTT. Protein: CASSQVGVGDTGELFF.

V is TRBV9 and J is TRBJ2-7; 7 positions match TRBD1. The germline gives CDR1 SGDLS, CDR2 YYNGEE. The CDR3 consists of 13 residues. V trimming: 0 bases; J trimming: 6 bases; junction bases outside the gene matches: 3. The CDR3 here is CASSVGTGLEQYF. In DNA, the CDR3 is TGTGCCAGCAGCGTAGGGACAGGTCTCGAGCAGTACTTC.

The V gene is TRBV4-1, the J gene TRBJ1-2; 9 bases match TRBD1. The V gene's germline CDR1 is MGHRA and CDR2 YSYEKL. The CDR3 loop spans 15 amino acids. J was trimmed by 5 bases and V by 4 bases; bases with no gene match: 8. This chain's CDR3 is CASSPAGQGGYGYTF. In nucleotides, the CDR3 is TGCGCCAGCAGCCCCGCGGGACAGGGTGGGTATGGCTACACCTTC.

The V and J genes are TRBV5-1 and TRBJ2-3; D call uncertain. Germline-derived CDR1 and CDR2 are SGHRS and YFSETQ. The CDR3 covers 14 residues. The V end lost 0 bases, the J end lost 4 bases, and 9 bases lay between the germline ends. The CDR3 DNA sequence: TGCGCCAGCAGCTTGGGTGGCTCCGCAGATACGCAGTATTTT. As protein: CASSLGGSADTQYF.

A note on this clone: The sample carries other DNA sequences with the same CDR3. CDR3 region: CASSLAGGGTEAFF. The DNA for the CDR3 is TGTGCCAGCAGCTTGGCCGGGGGGGGGACTGAAGCTTTCTTT. The chain is built from TRBV5-4 and TRBJ1-1, with a tentative D call TRBD1 (5 bases). The germline V gene encodes CDR1 SGHNT and CDR2 YYREEE (reference sequence). The V and J ends lost 0 bases and 5 bases respectively, with 11 bases between them. The CDR3 sequence is 14 residues long.

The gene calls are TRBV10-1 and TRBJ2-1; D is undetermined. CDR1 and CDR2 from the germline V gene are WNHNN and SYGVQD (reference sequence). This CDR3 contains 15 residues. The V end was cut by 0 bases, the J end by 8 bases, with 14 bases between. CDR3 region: CASSESKALDYEQFF. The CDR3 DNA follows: TGCGCCAGCAGTGAGTCGAAAGCCCTAGACTATGAGCAGTTCTTC.

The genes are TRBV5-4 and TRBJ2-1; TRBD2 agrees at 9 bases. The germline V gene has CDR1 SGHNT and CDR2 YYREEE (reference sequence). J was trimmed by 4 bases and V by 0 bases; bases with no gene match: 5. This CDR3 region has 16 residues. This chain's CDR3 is CASSLEGGRAYNEQFF. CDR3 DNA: TGTGCCAGCAGCTTGGAAGGCGGGAGGGCTTACAATGAGCAGTTCTTC.

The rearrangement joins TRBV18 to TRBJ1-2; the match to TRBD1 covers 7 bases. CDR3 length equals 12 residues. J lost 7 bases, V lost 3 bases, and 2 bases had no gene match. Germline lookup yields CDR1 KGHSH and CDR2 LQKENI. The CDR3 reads CASSPGDSGYTF. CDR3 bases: TGTGCCAGCTCACCGGGGGACAGTGGCTACACCTTC.

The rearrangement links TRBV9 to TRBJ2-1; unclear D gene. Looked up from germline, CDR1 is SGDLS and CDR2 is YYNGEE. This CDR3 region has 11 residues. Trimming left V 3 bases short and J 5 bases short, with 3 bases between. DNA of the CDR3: TGTGCCAGCAGCGCCAACAATGAGCAGTTCTTC. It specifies CASSANNEQFF.

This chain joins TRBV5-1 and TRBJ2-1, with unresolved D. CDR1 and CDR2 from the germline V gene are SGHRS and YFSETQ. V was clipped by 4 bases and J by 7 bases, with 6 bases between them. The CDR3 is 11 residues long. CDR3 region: CASSELNEQFF. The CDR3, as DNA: TGCGCCAGCAGCGAACTAAATGAGCAGTTCTTC.

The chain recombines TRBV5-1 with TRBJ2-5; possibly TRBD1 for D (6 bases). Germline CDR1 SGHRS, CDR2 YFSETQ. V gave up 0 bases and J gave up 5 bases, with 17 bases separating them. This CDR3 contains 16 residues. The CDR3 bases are TGCGCCAGCAGCTTGGCGGGAACAGGGAGTAGGGAGACCCAGTACTTC. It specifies CASSLAGTGSRETQYF.

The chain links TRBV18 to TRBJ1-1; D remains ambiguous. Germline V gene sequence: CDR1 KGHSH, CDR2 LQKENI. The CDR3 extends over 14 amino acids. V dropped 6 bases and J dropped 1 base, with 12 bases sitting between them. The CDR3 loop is CASSRSGENTEAFF. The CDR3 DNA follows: TGTGCCAGCTCTCGATCCGGGGAGAACACTGAAGCTTTCTTT.

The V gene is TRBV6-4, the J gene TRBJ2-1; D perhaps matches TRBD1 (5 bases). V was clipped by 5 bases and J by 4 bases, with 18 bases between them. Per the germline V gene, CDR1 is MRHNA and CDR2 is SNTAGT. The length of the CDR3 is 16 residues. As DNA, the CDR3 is TGTGCCAGCAGTCCCAATGGGGCTTCGGAGTACAATGAGCAGTTCTTC. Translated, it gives CASSPNGASEYNEQFF.

The CDR3 nucleotides read TGTGCCAGCAGCGTAGCGGGACAGGGATCCTACGAGCAGTACTTC. Translating gives CASSVAGQGSYEQYF. This chain joins TRBV9 and TRBJ2-7, with 9 nucleotides matching TRBD1. The CDR3 loop spans 15 amino acids. Germline trimming cut 0 bases from V and 1 base from J; bases unmatched to any gene: 2. CDR1 and CDR2 from the germline V gene are SGDLS and YYNGEE.

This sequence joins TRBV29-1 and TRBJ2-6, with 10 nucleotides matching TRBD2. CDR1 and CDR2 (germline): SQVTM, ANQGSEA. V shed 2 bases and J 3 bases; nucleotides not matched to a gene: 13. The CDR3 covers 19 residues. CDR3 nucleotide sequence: TGCAGCGTTGAAATTGTTAGCCTAGCGGGAGATGTTGGGGCCAACGTCCTGACTTTC. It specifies CSVEIVSLAGDVGANVLTF.

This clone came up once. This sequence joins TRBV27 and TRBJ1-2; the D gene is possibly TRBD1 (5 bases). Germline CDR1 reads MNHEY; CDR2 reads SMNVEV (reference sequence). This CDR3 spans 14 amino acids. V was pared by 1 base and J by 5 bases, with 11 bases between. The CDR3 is CASSLYRTQYGYTF. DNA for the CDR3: TGTGCCAGCAGTTTATATCGGACACAATATGGCTACACCTTC.

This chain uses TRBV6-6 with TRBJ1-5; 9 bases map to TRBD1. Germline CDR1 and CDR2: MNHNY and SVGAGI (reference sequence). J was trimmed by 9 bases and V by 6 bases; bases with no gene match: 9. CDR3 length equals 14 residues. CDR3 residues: CASSNRGPPRPQHF. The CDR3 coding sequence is TGTGCCAGCAGCAACAGGGGGCCGCCCAGGCCCCAGCATTTT.

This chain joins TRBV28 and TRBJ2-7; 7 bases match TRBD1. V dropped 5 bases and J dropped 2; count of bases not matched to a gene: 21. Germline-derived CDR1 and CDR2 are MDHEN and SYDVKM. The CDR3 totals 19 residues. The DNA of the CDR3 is TGTGCCAGCAGTCTATTAGCTACTATCTCCGGGACAGAAACCTACGAGCAGTACTTC. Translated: CASSLLATISGTETYEQYF.

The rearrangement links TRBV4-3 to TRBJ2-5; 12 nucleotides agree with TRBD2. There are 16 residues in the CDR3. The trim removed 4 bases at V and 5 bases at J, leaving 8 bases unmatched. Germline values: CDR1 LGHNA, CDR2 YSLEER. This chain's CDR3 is CASSPQTSGSGETQYF. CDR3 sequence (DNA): TGCGCCAGCAGCCCCCAGACTAGCGGGAGTGGGGAGACCCAGTACTTC.